Shown below are 25 T cell receptor beta chains from a single sample sequenced in a study of blood T cell repertoires in COVID-19. The table came from immunoSEQ multiplex PCR; TCRdb's copy has only in-frame clones and leaves some out. The sample holds hundreds of thousands of clones, around 90% seen once. Source material: PBMCs or T cells enriched from blood (not recorded which). The receptors originated from a woman aged 45-59 years who had recovered from COVID-19.

The chain links TRBV30 to TRBJ2-1; 8 bases are a match to TRBD2. J lost 5 bases, V lost 0 bases, and 6 bases had no gene match. The CDR3 loop spans 15 amino acids. Per germline, CDR1 GTSNPN and CDR2 SVGIG (reference sequence). In DNA, the CDR3 is TGTGCCTGGAGTGTACGTTTAGCGGGAAACAATGAGCAGTTCTTC. Translating it yields CAWSVRLAGNNEQFF. Full variable domain (remainder filled in from reference TRBV30 and TRBJ2-1): SQTIHQWPATLVQPVGSPLSLECTVEGTSNPNLYWYRQAAGRGLQLLFYSVGIGQISSEVPQNLSASRPQDRQFILSSKKLLLSDSGFYLCAWSVRLAGNNEQFFGPGTRLTVL.

The J gene is TRBJ2-2, the V gene TRBV6-5, with D hard to call. Germline loops: CDR1 MNHEY, CDR2 SVGAGI. Between the trimmed V and J ends, which lost 6 bases and 3 bases, there was a span of 5 bases. This CDR3 comprises 12 residues. The CDR3 DNA reads as TGTGCCAGCAGCCCATACACCGGGGAGCTGTTTTTT. Protein product: CASSPYTGELFF.

A single count supports this clone. The V and J genes are TRBV5-1 and TRBJ2-3, with 8 bases lining up with TRBD2. CDR1 and CDR2 (germline): SGHRS, YFSETQ. J lost 0 bases, V lost 3 bases, and 6 bases had no gene match. This CDR3 is 16 amino acids long. The chain's CDR3 is CASSSLSGNSTDTQYF. The CDR3 region has the DNA TGCGCCAGCAGCTCTCTTAGCGGGAATAGCACAGATACGCAGTATTTT. Combining the CDR3 with reference TRBV5-1 and TRBJ2-3 gives the whole variable domain KAGVTQTPRYLIKTRGQQVTLSCSPISGHRSVSWYQQTPGQGLQFLFEYFSETQRNKGNFPGRFSGRQFSNSRSEMNVSTLELGDSALYLCASSSLSGNSTDTQYFGPGTRLTVL.

This rearrangement joins TRBV5-1 to TRBJ1-4; D is possibly TRBD1 (6 bases). This CDR3 has 15 amino acids. The germline V gene has CDR1 SGHRS and CDR2 YFSETQ. Trimming stripped 4 bases from V and 5 bases from J, with 15 bases between. For the CDR3, the DNA is TGCGCCAGCAGCAATCTACAGGGTCGGAATGAAAAACTGTTTTTT. Amino acids: CASSNLQGRNEKLFF.

This clone has just a few counts. V usage is TRBV6-6 and J usage is TRBJ1-1; maybe TRBD1 (5 bases). From germline, CDR1 is MNHNY and CDR2 SVGAGI (reference sequence). V gave up 2 bases and J gave up 1 base, with 11 bases separating them. CDR3 size: 15 residues. The CDR3 reads CASSYGQGGNTEAFF. The CDR3 DNA reads TGTGCCAGCAGTTACGGGCAGGGAGGGAACACTGAAGCTTTCTTT.

The chain joins TRBV19 to TRBJ2-7, with 12 bases fitting TRBD2. Trimming cost V 0 bases and J 2 bases; bases outside gene matches: 2. This CDR3 spans 16 amino acids. CDR1 LNHDA and CDR2 SQIVND come from the germline V gene (reference sequence). The CDR3 loop is CASSIDWTSGAYEQYF. The CDR3 DNA reads TGTGCCAGTAGTATAGATTGGACTAGCGGGGCCTACGAGCAGTACTTC.

This clone was seen only a few times. This chain links TRBV10-3 with TRBJ1-4; 7 bases are shared with TRBD1. The ends lost 6 bases at V and 15 bases at J; junction bases unmatched: 7. Germline V gene lookup returns CDR1 ENHRY and CDR2 SYGVKD. CDR3 size: 11 residues. The CDR3 nucleotides read TGTGCCATCAGCACCGGGACAGACATGTTTTTT. Protein product: CAISTGTDMFF.

The genes are TRBV2 and TRBJ2-2; D is possibly TRBD1 (5 bases). CDR3 length: 14 amino acids. Trimming stripped 3 bases from V and 3 bases from J, with 8 bases between. The germline CDR1 and CDR2 sequences are SNHLY and FYNNEI. For the CDR3, the DNA is TGTGCCAGCAGTGAGGGCAGGGACACCGGGGAGCTGTTTTTT. This gives the protein CASSEGRDTGELFF.

This clone was seen more than once but under ten times. Other nucleotide sequences from this sample produce the same CDR3. This chain uses TRBV25-1 with TRBJ2-2; 7 bases align to TRBD1. The junction had 2 bases not matched to a gene; V was cut back by 6 bases and J by 1 base. Germline V gives CDR1 MGHDK, CDR2 SYGVNS. The length of the CDR3 is 14 residues. CDR3 bases: TGTGCCAGCAGCCGGGACAGGAACACCGGGGAGCTGTTTTTT. Its translation: CASSRDRNTGELFF.

The chain uses TRBV19 and TRBJ2-3, with 15 bases that match TRBD2. Germline V gene data show CDR1 as LNHDA and CDR2 as SQIVND (reference sequence). V lost 5 bases and J lost 2; bases outside the gene matches: 8. The CDR3 length is 18 residues. The CDR3 sequence: CASSPGLAGGIITDTQYF. CDR3 bases: TGTGCCAGTAGTCCCGGACTAGCGGGAGGGATAATCACAGATACGCAGTATTTT.

The gene calls are TRBV27 and TRBJ1-4; D gene ambiguous. Per the germline V gene, CDR1 is MNHEY and CDR2 is SMNVEV (reference sequence). Trimming took 2 bases from V and 5 from J, leaving 6 bases between them. The CDR3 runs 13 residues. The DNA for the CDR3 is TGTGCCAGCAGTTTACGAGGGAATGAAAAACTGTTTTTT. Its protein is CASSLRGNEKLFF.

The J gene is TRBJ2-1, the V gene TRBV27; 10 bases map to TRBD2. V shed 3 bases and J 4 bases; nucleotides not matched to a gene: 6. The CDR3 is 16 amino acids. The germline CDR1 and CDR2 sequences are MNHEY and SMNVEV (reference sequence). CDR3 amino acids: CASSFGAGGPYNEQFF. Here the CDR3 DNA reads TGTGCCAGCAGTTTTGGAGCGGGAGGGCCGTACAATGAGCAGTTCTTC.

The J gene is TRBJ2-1, the V gene TRBV5-6; 11 nucleotides agree with TRBD2. This CDR3 has 15 amino acids. V lost 0 bases to trimming and J lost 7 bases; unmatched junction nucleotides: 3. Germline lookup yields CDR1 SGHDT and CDR2 YYEEEE. The CDR3 is CASSLVASGRNEQFF. CDR3 nucleotides: TGTGCCAGCAGCTTGGTAGCTAGCGGGAGGAATGAGCAGTTCTTC.

The V and J genes are TRBV16 and TRBJ2-1, with 11 bases fitting TRBD1. The CDR3 contains 14 residues. Losses at the gene ends were 5 bases for V and 3 bases for J; bases not matched to a gene: 0. CDR1 and CDR2 from the germline V gene are KGHSY and FQNENV. CDR3 nucleotide sequence: TGTGCCAGCAGCGGGACAGGGGGCTACAATGAGCAGTTCTTC. Translated, it gives CASSGTGGYNEQFF. The entire variable domain, with the rest obtained from reference TRBV16 and TRBJ2-1, is as follows: GEEVAQTPKHLVRGEGQKAKLYCAPIKGHSYVFWYQQVLKNEFKFLISFQNENVFDETGMPKERFSAKCLPNSPCSLEIQATKLEDSAVYFCASSGTGGYNEQFFGPGTRLTVL.

This clone has a single count. V and J are TRBV24-1 and TRBJ2-5; maybe TRBD1 (7 bases). Trimming removed 3 bases at V and 4 bases at J, with 11 bases between. Germline V gives CDR1 KGHDR, CDR2 SFDVKD. The CDR3 runs 14 residues. The CDR3, as DNA: TGTGCCACCAGTGATGCAGGGGGAGGAGAGACCCAGTACTTC. It encodes CATSDAGGGETQYF.

This chain uses TRBV5-4 with TRBJ2-5; 9 bases match TRBD2. The CDR3 sequence is 15 residues long. CDR1 is SGHNT and CDR2 is YYREEE in the germline V gene (reference sequence). V trimming: 4 bases; J trimming: 4 bases; junction bases outside the gene matches: 8. CDR3: CASSAAHSGRETQYF. CDR3 nucleotides: TGTGCCAGCAGCGCAGCCCATAGCGGGAGAGAGACCCAGTACTTC.

The chain is built from TRBV27 and TRBJ2-7; 9 positions match TRBD1. Germline V gene sequence: CDR1 MNHEY, CDR2 SMNVEV (reference sequence). The junction had 5 bases not matched to a gene; V was cut back by 4 bases and J by 1 base. CDR3 length equals 15 residues. The chain's CDR3 is CASSSAGTGSYEQYF. Here the CDR3 DNA reads TGTGCCAGCAGTTCGGCGGGGACAGGGTCCTACGAGCAGTACTTC.

The chain uses TRBV9 and TRBJ2-7, with TRBD2 matching 7 bases. The CDR3 is 16 residues long. The V gene end was trimmed by 2 bases and the J gene end by 4 bases; junction bases not matched to a gene: 12. CDR1 and CDR2 from the germline V gene are SGDLS and YYNGEE. CDR3 sequence reads: CASSVGGRWNEYEQYF. CDR3 DNA sequence: TGTGCCAGCAGCGTTGGCGGGAGATGGAATGAATACGAGCAGTACTTC.

The rearrangement uses TRBV11-2 and TRBJ2-7, with D possibly matching TRBD1 (6 bases). Germline V CDR1 and CDR2: SGHAT, FQNNGV. Trimming pared 1 base from V and 2 bases from J, leaving 21 bases between. CDR3 size: 18 residues. The CDR3 region has the DNA TGTGCCAGCAGCTTAGCCCCGGGATTCTCGGACAGCCCCTACGAGCAGTACTTC. As protein: CASSLAPGFSDSPYEQYF.

This sequence joins TRBV9 and TRBJ2-7; D possibly corresponds to TRBD1 (5 bases). Trimming took 0 bases from V and 7 from J, leaving 14 bases between them. The V gene's germline CDR1 is SGDLS and CDR2 YYNGEE. The CDR3 runs to 14 residues. CDR3 nucleotide sequence: TGTGCCAGCAGCGTAGCTACGCAGGGTGGGGAGCAGTACTTC. This gives the protein CASSVATQGGEQYF.

The chain recombines TRBV27 with TRBJ2-7; 10 bases map to TRBD2. This CDR3 has 14 amino acids. Germline loops: CDR1 MNHEY, CDR2 SMNVEV (reference sequence). V was pared by 5 bases and J by 12 bases, with 13 bases of the junction left unmatched. The CDR3 spells CASSHGSLAGETYF. The DNA for the CDR3 is TGTGCCAGCAGTCACGGTAGCCTAGCGGGAGAAACGTACTTC.

The V and J genes are TRBV7-9 and TRBJ2-7; D remains ambiguous. V lost 5 bases and J lost 1, with 24 bases in between. The germline V gene encodes CDR1 SEHNR and CDR2 FQNEAQ (reference sequence). The CDR3 sequence is 18 residues long. The CDR3 sequence: CASSLSKTETVPSYEQYF. The DNA for the CDR3 is TGTGCCAGCAGCCTTAGTAAGACGGAGACTGTCCCTTCCTACGAGCAGTACTTC.

The rearrangement joins TRBV18 to TRBJ1-5, with D perhaps matching TRBD1 (6 bases). The V end was cut by 3 bases, the J end by 0 bases, with 12 bases between. The V gene's germline CDR1 is KGHSH and CDR2 LQKENI. The CDR3 is 16 amino acids. The CDR3 spells CASSPVDRNSNQPQHF. In DNA form, the CDR3 reads TGTGCCAGCTCACCCGTCGACAGGAATAGCAATCAGCCCCAGCATTTT.

The CDR3 sequence: CASSSRTGANTEAFF. DNA for the CDR3: TGTGCCAGCAGCTCTAGGACAGGGGCCAACACTGAAGCTTTCTTT. The V call is TRBV7-2, the J call TRBJ1-1; 9 bases line up with TRBD1. V lost 4 bases and J lost 2; bases outside the gene matches: 5. This CDR3 spans 15 amino acids. Germline values: CDR1 SGHTA, CDR2 FQGNSA. Full variable domain (rest looked up from reference TRBV7-2 and TRBJ1-1): GAGVSQSPSNKVTEKGKDVELRCDPISGHTALYWYRQSLGQGLEFLIYFQGNSAPDKSGLPSDRFSAERTGGSVSTLTIQRTQQEDSAVYLCASSSRTGANTEAFFGQGTRLTVV.

Here the CDR3 DNA reads TGTGCCAGCAACACAGTTCCCTACAATGAGCAGTTCTTC. This sequence encodes CASNTVPYNEQFF. The chain couples TRBV28 to TRBJ2-1; no reliable D call. Trimming took 7 bases from V and 2 from J, leaving 9 bases between them. Germline V gene data show CDR1 as MDHEN and CDR2 as SYDVKM. This CDR3 region has 13 residues.